The TCR beta chain under discussion was sequenced for a study of blood T cell repertoires in COVID-19. Overall study context: Acute-phase and convalescent COVID-19 samples originated in the United States, Italy and Spain. T cells, B-cell-depleted T cells, or PBMCs provided the cDNA or gDNA that served as material.

Methods used by the authors: From reference gene primer amplification, estimates of nucleated cell counts were derived. Clones were sequenced by immunoSEQ multiplex PCR, and TCRdb holds only the in-frame ones, with some missing. For V, J and clone size, that table is used; D and trimming come from the DNA. The table includes about 250,000 clones, around nine tenths detected once. The trim removed 8 bases at V and 5 bases at J, leaving 5 bases unmatched. Germline V gene sequence: CDR1 SGHAT, CDR2 FQNNGV. The CDR3 extends over 13 amino acids. Patients of the Seattle cohort, enrolled during active infection, were followed longitudinally.

The sample comprised peripheral blood. This clonotype was sampled from a man aged 25 to 40 with COVID-19, enrolled during active disease. The rearrangement joins TRBV11-2 to TRBJ1-4, with TRBD1 identical over 7 bases. In DNA form, the CDR3 reads TGTGCCAGCCGACCGACAGGGAATGAAAAACTGTTTTTT. Its translation is CASRPTGNEKLFF. The full variable domain, its missing parts supplied by reference TRBV11-2 and TRBJ1-4, is EAGVAQSPRYKIIEKRQSVAFWCNPISGHATLYWYQQILGQGPKLLIQFQNNGVVDDSQLPKDRFSAERLKGVDSTLKIQPAKLEDSAVYLCASRPTGNEKLFFGSGTQLSVL.